What follows are 4 T cell receptor beta chains derived from one specimen sequenced in a study of identifying expanded T cells in peripheral blood. Profiling relied on immunoSEQ multiplex PCR, and the TCRdb table lists in-frame clones only, not all of them. The top ten clones hold around 15% of a sample with about 47,000 clones, around 82% of them seen once. The sequenced sample was blood. Receptors originate from a person aged 18 to 70 in good health.

The gene calls are TRBV19 and TRBJ2-4; 9 positions agree with TRBD1. Germline lookup yields CDR1 LNHDA and CDR2 SQIVND (reference sequence). CDR3 length: 16 residues. After removal of 3 bases from V and 2 bases from J, the junction contained 5 bases not matched to a gene. DNA of the CDR3: TGTGCCAGTAGTATTTGGGGACAGGGATCCAAAAACATTCAGTACTTC. This sequence encodes CASSIWGQGSKNIQYF. The full variable domain, rest sourced from reference TRBV19 and TRBJ2-4, is DGGITQSPKYLFRKEGQNVTLSCEQNLNHDAMYWYRQDPGQGLRLIYYSQIVNDFQKGDIAEGYSVSREKKESFPLTVTSAQKNPTAFYLCASSIWGQGSKNIQYFGAGTRLSVL.

This clone was observed a handful of times. The chain carries TRBV6-1 and TRBJ1-4; D is ambiguous. There are 14 residues in the CDR3. Trimming took 6 bases from V and 14 from J, leaving 22 bases between them. Germline V gene data show CDR1 as MNHNS and CDR2 as SASEGT. CDR3 bases: TGTGCCAGCAGGGAATATATCGGAATAGTACCTCTGTTTTTT. It translates to CASREYIGIVPLFF.

The chain links TRBV6-5 to TRBJ2-5; possibly TRBD2 for D (6 bases). The V gene's germline CDR1 is MNHEY and CDR2 SVGAGI. The CDR3 is 13 residues long. Trimming took 5 bases from V and 6 from J, leaving 13 bases between them. In DNA form, the CDR3 reads TGTGCCAGCAGTACCCCCGGGGGACAGACCCAGTACTTC. Translating it yields CASSTPGGQTQYF.

J is TRBJ2-1 and V is TRBV11-3; D remains ambiguous. V lost 5 bases to trimming and J lost 2 bases, with 4 bases between them. Germline loops: CDR1 SGHNT, CDR2 YENEEA. This CDR3 region has 12 residues. The chain's CDR3 is CASSRAYNEQFF. In DNA, the CDR3 is TGTGCCAGCAGCCGCGCCTACAATGAGCAGTTCTTC.